This T cell receptor (beta chain) was obtained from a study of a mutant IDH1 vaccine in newly diagnosed glioma. General observations from the study: Top-clonotype changes in peripheral T cells seemed unrelated to pseudoprogression.

Time point reported: week 11, during vaccination. Mutant IDH1 20-mer peptide, at 300 ug, made up each vaccine dose, with topical imiquimod. Clones were sequenced by immunoSEQ multiplex PCR, and TCRdb holds only the in-frame ones, with some missing. The sample records 95,000 to 120,000 clones, about nine tenths being singletons. Of note for this clone: Its antigen remains unknown.

This TCR was recovered from a woman between 50 and 59 years old with glioma. Sequenced material: PBMCs, taken from a glioma patient whose treatment included an IDH1 peptide vaccine.

The CDR3 sequence: CASSVVGAQGPQETQYF. As DNA, the CDR3 is TGTGCCAGCAGCGTAGTAGGAGCCCAGGGGCCGCAAGAGACCCAGTACTTC. V gene TRBV9 combines with J gene TRBJ2-5, with D perhaps matching TRBD1 (6 bases). CDR1 is SGDLS, CDR2 YYNGEE, per germline. The CDR3 spans 17 residues. V dropped 0 bases and J dropped 2 bases, with 17 bases sitting between them. Full variable domain (missing parts from reference TRBV9 and TRBJ2-5): DSGVTQTPKHLITATGQRVTLRCSPRSGDLSVYWYQQSLDQGLQFLIQYYNGEERAKGNILERFSAQQFPDLHSELNLSSLELGDSALYFCASSVVGAQGPQETQYFGPGTRLLVL.